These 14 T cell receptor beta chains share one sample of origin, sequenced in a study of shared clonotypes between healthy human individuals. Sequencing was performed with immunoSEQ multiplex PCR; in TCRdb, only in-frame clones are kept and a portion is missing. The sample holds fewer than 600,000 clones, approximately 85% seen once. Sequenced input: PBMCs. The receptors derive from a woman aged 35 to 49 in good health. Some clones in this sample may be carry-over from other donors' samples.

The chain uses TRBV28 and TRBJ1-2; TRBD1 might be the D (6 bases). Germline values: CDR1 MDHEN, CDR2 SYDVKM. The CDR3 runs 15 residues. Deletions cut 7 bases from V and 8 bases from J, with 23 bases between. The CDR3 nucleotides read TGTGCCAGCAACGCCCCTGGAGGGGGGGCTGGGGGCTACACCTTC. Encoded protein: CASNAPGGGAGGYTF.

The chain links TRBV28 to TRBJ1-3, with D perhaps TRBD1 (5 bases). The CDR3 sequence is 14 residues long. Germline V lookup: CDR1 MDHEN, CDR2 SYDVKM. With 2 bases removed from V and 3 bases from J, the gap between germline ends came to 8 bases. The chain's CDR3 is CASSLGRVGNTIYF. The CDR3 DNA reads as TGTGCCAGCAGTTTAGGCAGGGTTGGAAACACCATATATTTT. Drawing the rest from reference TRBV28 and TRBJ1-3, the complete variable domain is DVKVTQSSRYLVKRTGEKVFLECVQDMDHENMFWYRQDPGLGLRLIYFSYDVKMKEKGDIPEGYSVSREKKERFSLILESASTNQTSMYLCASSLGRVGNTIYFGEGSWLTVV.

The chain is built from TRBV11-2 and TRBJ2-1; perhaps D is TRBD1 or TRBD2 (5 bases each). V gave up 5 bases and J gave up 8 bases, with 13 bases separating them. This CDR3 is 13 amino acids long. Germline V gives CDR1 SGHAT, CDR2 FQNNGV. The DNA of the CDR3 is TGTGCCAGCAGCCCGGGACCCGGAGATGAGCAGTTCTTC. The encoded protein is CASSPGPGDEQFF.

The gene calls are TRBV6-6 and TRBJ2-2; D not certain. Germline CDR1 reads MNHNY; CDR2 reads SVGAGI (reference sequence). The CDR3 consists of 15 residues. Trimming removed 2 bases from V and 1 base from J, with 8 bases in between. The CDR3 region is CASSYVSVNTGELFF. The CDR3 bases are TGTGCCAGCAGTTACGTGTCGGTGAACACCGGGGAGCTGTTTTTT.

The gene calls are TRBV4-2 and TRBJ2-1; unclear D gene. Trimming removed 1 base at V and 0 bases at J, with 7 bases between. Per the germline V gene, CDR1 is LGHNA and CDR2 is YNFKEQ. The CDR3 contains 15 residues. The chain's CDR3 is CASSQVGVSYNEQFF. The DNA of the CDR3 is TGTGCCAGCAGCCAAGTTGGGGTCTCCTACAATGAGCAGTTCTTC.

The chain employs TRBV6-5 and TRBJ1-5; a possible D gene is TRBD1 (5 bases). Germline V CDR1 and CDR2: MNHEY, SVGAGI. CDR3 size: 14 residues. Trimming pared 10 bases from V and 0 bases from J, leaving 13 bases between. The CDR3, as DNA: TGTGCCACCTGGGACTCCCGTAGCAATCAGCCCCAGCATTTT. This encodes CATWDSRSNQPQHF.

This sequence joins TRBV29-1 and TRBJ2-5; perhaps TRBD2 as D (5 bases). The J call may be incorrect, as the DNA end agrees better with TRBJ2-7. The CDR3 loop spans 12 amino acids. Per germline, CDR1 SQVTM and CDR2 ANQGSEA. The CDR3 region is CSVIGGSYEQYF. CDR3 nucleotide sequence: TGCAGCGTGATCGGAGGCTCCTACGAGCAGTACTTC.

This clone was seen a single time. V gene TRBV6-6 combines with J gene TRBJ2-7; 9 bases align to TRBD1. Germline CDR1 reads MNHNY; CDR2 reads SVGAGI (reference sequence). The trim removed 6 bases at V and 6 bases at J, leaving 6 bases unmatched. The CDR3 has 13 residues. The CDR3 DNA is TGTGCCAGCAGATTCACAGGGGGCGTCGAGCAGTACTTC. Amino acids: CASRFTGGVEQYF.

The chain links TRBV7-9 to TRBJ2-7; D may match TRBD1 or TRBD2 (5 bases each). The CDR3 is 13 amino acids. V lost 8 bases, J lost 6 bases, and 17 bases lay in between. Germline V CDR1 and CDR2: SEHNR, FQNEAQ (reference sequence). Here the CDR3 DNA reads TGTGCCAGCCTCATGGGATTCGGGGCCGAGCAGTACTTC. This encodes CASLMGFGAEQYF.

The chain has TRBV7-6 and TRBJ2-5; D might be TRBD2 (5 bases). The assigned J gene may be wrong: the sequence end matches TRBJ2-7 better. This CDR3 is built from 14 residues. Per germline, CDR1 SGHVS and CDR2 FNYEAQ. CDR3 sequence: CASSPRRNSYEQYF. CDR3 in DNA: TGTGCCAGCAGCCCCCGGAGGAATTCCTACGAGCAGTACTTC.

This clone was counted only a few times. DNA for the CDR3: TGCGCCAGCGCGCCCGGGGGGTTCTATGGCTACACCTTC. It yields the protein CASAPGGFYGYTF. The V call is TRBV10-2, the J call TRBJ1-2; D possibly corresponds to TRBD1 (5 bases). The CDR3 has 13 residues. Germline V lookup: CDR1 WSHSY, CDR2 SAAADI. With 8 bases removed from V and 4 bases from J, the gap between germline ends came to 14 bases.

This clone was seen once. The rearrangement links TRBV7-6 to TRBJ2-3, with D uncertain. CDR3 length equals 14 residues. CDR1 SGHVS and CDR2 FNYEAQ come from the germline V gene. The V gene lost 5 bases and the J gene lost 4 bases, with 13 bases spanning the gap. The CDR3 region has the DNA TGTGCCAGCAGCCCGCATGTGGGCGCAGATACGCAGTATTTT. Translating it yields CASSPHVGADTQYF.

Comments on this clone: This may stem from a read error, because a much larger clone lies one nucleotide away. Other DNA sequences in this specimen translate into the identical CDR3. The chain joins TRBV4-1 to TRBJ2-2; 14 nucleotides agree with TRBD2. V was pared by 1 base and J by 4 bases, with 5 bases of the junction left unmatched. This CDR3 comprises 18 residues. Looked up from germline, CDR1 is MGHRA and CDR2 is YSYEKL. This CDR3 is CASSQGGLAGVGTGELFF. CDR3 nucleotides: TGCGCCAGCAGCCAAGGGGGACTAGCGGGAGTGGGCACCGGGGAGCTGTTTTTT.

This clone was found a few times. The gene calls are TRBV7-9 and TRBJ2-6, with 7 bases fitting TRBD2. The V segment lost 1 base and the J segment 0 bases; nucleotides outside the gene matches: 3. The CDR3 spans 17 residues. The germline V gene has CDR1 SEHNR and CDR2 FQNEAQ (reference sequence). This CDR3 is CASSLGEGRSGANVLTF. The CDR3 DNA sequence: TGTGCCAGCAGCTTAGGGGAGGGGCGCTCTGGGGCCAACGTCCTGACTTTC.